This T cell receptor (beta chain) was documented in a study of cytomegalovirus exposure and HLA in healthy donors. With 60 Vbeta and 13 Jbeta primers, the PCR was carried out. TCRdb's copy holds only in-frame clones and misses some; the assay was immunoSEQ multiplex PCR. The table includes fewer than 250,000 clones, 60% to 85% detected once. The CDR3 is made up of 14 amino acids. Germline V gives CDR1 SGHRS, CDR2 YFSETQ. The germline V and J ends were trimmed by 4 bases and 7 bases, with 15 bases remaining between them. J is TRBJ1-5 and V is TRBV5-1, with a weak D call TRBD1 (6 bases). Sequenced sample: PBMCs. This TCR was sampled from a woman aged 18-29 years in good health and CMV-seronegative. For the CDR3, the DNA is TGCGCCAGCAGCCGGCAAGGGCAGGGGCAGCCCCAGCATTTT. It is translated as CASSRQGQGQPQHF.